One and the same sample provided the 20 T cell receptor beta chains below, sequenced in a study of T cell responses to AZD1222 COVID-19 vaccine. Sequenced by immunoSEQ multiplex PCR; TCRdb stores in-frame clones only, minus some. Seen here are roughly 190,000 clones, about nine tenths observed once, and the top ten hold roughly 0.99%. The material sequenced was peripheral blood, taken on day 0 of AZD1222 vaccination. The origin of the receptors is an adult in good health.

The V and J genes are TRBV6-6 and TRBJ1-6, with 7 bases lining up with TRBD1. V dropped 5 bases and J dropped 0; count of bases not matched to a gene: 7. Germline V gives CDR1 MNHNY, CDR2 SVGAGI (reference sequence). The CDR3 runs 17 residues. Here the CDR3 DNA reads TGTGCCAGCAGTCCCGGGACAGCGAGCTCCTATAATTCACCCCTCCACTTT. This translates into CASSPGTASSYNSPLHF.

The CDR3 DNA reads TGTGCCAGCAGTGAAGAGTCTCCGGGAGGCCAGTACTTC. This gives the protein CASSEESPGGQYF. This sequence joins TRBV2 and TRBJ2-5, with TRBD2 matching over 7 bases. Germline loops: CDR1 SNHLY, CDR2 FYNNEI. The V segment lost 1 base and the J segment 10 bases; nucleotides outside the gene matches: 6. This CDR3 comprises 13 residues.

This clone was seen just once. The chain employs TRBV5-1 and TRBJ2-7, with TRBD1 identical over 9 bases. The CDR3 has 16 amino acids. With 4 bases clipped from V and 2 bases from J, the junction kept 10 bases outside the gene matches. Germline values: CDR1 SGHRS, CDR2 YFSETQ. The CDR3 sequence is CASSPGTGQGAYEQYF. The CDR3 DNA reads TGCGCCAGCAGCCCCGGGACAGGGCAGGGTGCCTACGAGCAGTACTTC.

The V call is TRBV6-5, the J call TRBJ1-6; TRBD1 might be the D (6 bases). Germline CDR1 MNHEY, CDR2 SVGAGI. V was shortened by 4 bases and J by 6 bases, with 10 bases between the two germline ends. CDR3 size: 14 residues. The CDR3 coding sequence is TGTGCCAGCAGTTCGGGGGCCCTTAATTCACCCCTCCACTTT. This gives the protein CASSSGALNSPLHF.

V is TRBV6-5 and J is TRBJ2-7, with TRBD1 matching over 10 bases. V shed 6 bases and J 5 bases; nucleotides not matched to a gene: 7. CDR3 length equals 14 residues. Germline V gene sequence: CDR1 MNHEY, CDR2 SVGAGI. The CDR3 nucleotides are TGTGCCAGCAGCGCCGGGACAGGGGTCCACGAGCAGTACTTC. Translation: CASSAGTGVHEQYF.

The chain combines TRBV19 with TRBJ2-1, with D unclear. CDR1 is LNHDA and CDR2 is SQIVND in the germline V gene (reference sequence). The V end lost 5 bases, the J end lost 4 bases, and 12 bases lay between the germline ends. This CDR3 has 14 residues. In DNA, the CDR3 is TGTGCCAGTAGTTCGATCGGCCCGTACAATGAGCAGTTCTTC. It specifies CASSSIGPYNEQFF. Full variable domain (rest looked up from reference TRBV19 and TRBJ2-1): DGGITQSPKYLFRKEGQNVTLSCEQNLNHDAMYWYRQDPGQGLRLIYYSQIVNDFQKGDIAEGYSVSREKKESFPLTVTSAQKNPTAFYLCASSSIGPYNEQFFGPGTRLTVL.

The V and J genes are TRBV7-8 and TRBJ2-3, with D possibly TRBD1 on 6 matching bases. This CDR3 is built from 15 residues. V lost 2 bases, J lost 6 bases, and 15 bases lay in between. CDR1 is SGHVS and CDR2 is FQNEAQ in the germline V gene. CDR3 nucleotides: TGTGCCAGCAGCTTATCAGGGGTGACTGGGGATACGCAGTATTTT. Translated: CASSLSGVTGDTQYF.

The chain couples TRBV27 to TRBJ1-5; no definite D call. This CDR3 is built from 15 residues. CDR1 is MNHEY and CDR2 is SMNVEV in the germline V gene (reference sequence). The V and J ends lost 6 bases and 1 base respectively, with 13 bases between them. For the CDR3, the DNA is TGTGCCAGCAGCAGGAGGGCGACGAGCAATCAGCCCCAGCATTTT. Translation: CASSRRATSNQPQHF.

J is TRBJ2-5 and V is TRBV6-6; 7 nucleotides agree with TRBD1. This CDR3 contains 16 residues. V shed 6 bases and J 7 bases; nucleotides not matched to a gene: 17. The V gene's germline CDR1 is MNHNY and CDR2 SVGAGI (reference sequence). The CDR3 nucleotides read TGTGCCAGCAGAGGAGAGGGGGCCCCCCTTGTGGGGACCCAGTACTTC. This translates into CASRGEGAPLVGTQYF.

The chain links TRBV21-1 to TRBJ2-1. TRBV21-1 is deemed a pseudogene. The CDR3 length is 15 residues. The CDR3 protein is CASSKGGKVYNEQFF. The CDR3, as DNA: TGTGCCAGCAGCAAAGGGGGGAAGGTTTACAATGAGCAGTTCTTC.

The chain uses TRBV6-5 and TRBJ2-7, with TRBD2 matching over 11 bases. The CDR3 consists of 14 residues. Per germline, CDR1 MNHEY and CDR2 SVGAGI. Losses at the gene ends were 8 bases for V and 2 bases for J; bases not matched to a gene: 5. The CDR3: CASQRGLAAYEQYF. The CDR3 DNA follows: TGTGCCAGCCAGAGGGGACTAGCGGCCTACGAGCAGTACTTC.

The chain links TRBV15 to TRBJ2-7; D might be TRBD1 (6 bases). This CDR3 comprises 15 residues. Germline V gives CDR1 LNHNV, CDR2 YYDKDF (reference sequence). V dropped 5 bases and J dropped 2 bases, with 16 bases sitting between them. This CDR3 is CATSATGKGAYEQYF. The DNA of the CDR3 is TGTGCCACCAGCGCGACAGGCAAGGGGGCCTACGAGCAGTACTTC.

This sequence joins TRBV27 and TRBJ2-1; D is perhaps TRBD1 (5 bases). CDR1 is MNHEY, CDR2 SMNVEV, per germline (reference sequence). CDR3 length equals 13 residues. Trimming stripped 4 bases from V and 10 bases from J, with 14 bases between. The CDR3 sequence: CASSSTAGWEQFF. The CDR3 region has the DNA TGTGCCAGCAGTTCGACCGCAGGGTGGGAGCAGTTCTTC.

The chain carries TRBV5-6 and TRBJ1-3, with D uncertain. V was cut by 5 bases and J by 2 bases, with 8 bases left in between. Germline CDR1 and CDR2: SGHDT and YYEEEE. CDR3 length: 13 residues. CDR3 amino acids: CASSWPAGNTIYF. Here the CDR3 DNA reads TGTGCCAGCAGTTGGCCAGCTGGAAACACCATATATTTT. Full variable domain (rest looked up from reference TRBV5-6 and TRBJ1-3): DAGVTQSPTHLIKTRGQQVTLRCSPKSGHDTVSWYQQALGQGPQFIFQYYEEEERQRGNFPDRFSGHQFPNYSSELNVNALLLGDSALYLCASSWPAGNTIYFGEGSWLTVV.

This clone was counted once. This chain uses TRBV7-9 with TRBJ2-7; D is undetermined. CDR1 is SEHNR, CDR2 FQNEAQ, per germline (reference sequence). The CDR3 totals 12 residues. Trimming cost V 5 bases and J 3 bases, with 8 bases left between them. The CDR3 DNA reads as TGTGCCAGCAGCCACAAAATCTACGAGCAGTACTTC. Its protein product is CASSHKIYEQYF.

The chain is built from TRBV6-5 and TRBJ2-3; D unclear. The CDR3 is 11 residues long. V lost 6 bases and J 5 bases, leaving 6 bases between the germline ends. Germline CDR1 is MNHEY and CDR2 is SVGAGI. This CDR3 reads CASSRRDTQYF. CDR3 bases: TGTGCCAGCAGCCGGAGAGATACGCAGTATTTT.

The chain employs TRBV7-9 and TRBJ2-1; weak D call: TRBD1 (6 bases). Deletions cut 5 bases from V and 5 bases from J, with 13 bases between. CDR1 is SEHNR and CDR2 is FQNEAQ in the germline V gene (reference sequence). This CDR3 spans 14 amino acids. The CDR3 region is CASSARDKNNEQFF. The CDR3 DNA follows: TGTGCCAGCAGCGCCCGGGACAAGAACAATGAGCAGTTCTTC.

The V gene is TRBV11-1, the J gene TRBJ2-3; TRBD1 might be the D (6 bases). The CDR3 extends over 14 amino acids. In germline, CDR1 is SGHAT, CDR2 FQDESV (reference sequence). Trimming stripped 3 bases from V and 4 bases from J, with 11 bases between. As DNA, the CDR3 is TGTGCCAGCAGCTTCGACAGGATAGCAGATACGCAGTATTTT. It is translated as CASSFDRIADTQYF.

This clone is a singleton in its sample. This chain links TRBV7-6 with TRBJ1-1, with D possibly matching TRBD1 (5 bases). The V end was cut by 5 bases, the J end by 1 base, with 8 bases between. CDR1 and CDR2 from the germline V gene are SGHVS and FNYEAQ. This CDR3 has 13 amino acids. The CDR3 loop is CASSPDTNTEAFF. As DNA, the CDR3 is TGTGCCAGCAGCCCGGACACGAACACTGAAGCTTTCTTT.

This clone was recorded a few times. The V call is TRBV2, the J call TRBJ1-2; TRBD1 is a possible D gene (6 bases). Germline-derived CDR1 and CDR2 are SNHLY and FYNNEI. Between the trimmed V and J ends, which lost 7 bases and 6 bases, there was a span of 12 bases. CDR3 size: 12 residues. CDR3 bases: TGTGCCAGCAACAACAGGGTTGATGGCTACACCTTC. It translates to CASNNRVDGYTF. Full variable domain (outside the CDR3, taken from reference TRBV2 and TRBJ1-2): EPEVTQTPSHQVTQMGQEVILRCVPISNHLYFYWYRQILGQKVEFLVSFYNNEISEKSEIFDDQFSVERPDGSNFTLKIRSTKLEDSAMYFCASNNRVDGYTFGSGTRLTVV.